This T cell receptor (beta chain) emerged from a study of OX40 agonist ivuxolimab in advanced cancers. Libraries were prepared by immunoSEQ multiplex PCR; TCRdb keeps only in-frame clonotypes and omits some of them. The sample consists of about 53,000 clones, about four fifths of them appearing once. The CDR3 spans 14 residues. Germline assignment: CDR1 MNHEY and CDR2 SVGAGI. Trimming removed 6 bases from V and 7 bases from J, with 16 bases in between. This TCR came from an adult with an advanced solid tumor such as melanoma, head and neck, liver or kidney cancer. The chain employs TRBV6-5 and TRBJ1-5; no clear D gene. Specimen: CD4+ or CD8+ T cells sorted from blood, collected in a trial of the OX40 agonist ivuxolimab. DNA for the CDR3: TGTGCCAGCAGCCGCGGGCCAAATGGGCAGCCCCAGCATTTT. It translates to CASSRGPNGQPQHF.